The 25 T cell receptor beta chains given below trace back to one sample, sequenced in a study of cytomegalovirus exposure and HLA in healthy donors. Primers: 60 Vbeta forward and 13 Jbeta reverse. This table comes from immunoSEQ multiplex PCR, and its TCRdb copy is limited to in-frame clones, with some not included. In the table there are 150,000 or so clones, over 60% of which are singletons. The sample consisted of PBMCs. These receptors were taken from a male donor in good health and CMV-seronegative.

This chain links TRBV11-2 with TRBJ1-4; a possible D gene is TRBD1 (6 bases). With 2 bases removed from V and 8 bases from J, the gap between germline ends came to 15 bases. The CDR3 spans 15 residues. Germline lookup yields CDR1 SGHAT and CDR2 FQNNGV. CDR3 sequence (DNA): TGTGCCAGCAGCTTACTGCCAGGGGTAGGAGAAAAACTGTTTTTT. Its translation: CASSLLPGVGEKLFF.

The chain recombines TRBV13 with TRBJ2-3; D may be TRBD2 (6 bases). V dropped 5 bases and J dropped 5 bases, with 32 bases sitting between them. Germline CDR1 reads PRHDT; CDR2 reads FYEKMQ (reference sequence). The CDR3 is made up of 20 amino acids. CDR3 sequence reads: CASSQNPGLADPKSQDTQYF. The CDR3 DNA sequence: TGTGCCAGCAGCCAGAATCCGGGACTCGCGGACCCCAAAAGTCAAGATACGCAGTATTTT.

J is TRBJ2-7 and V is TRBV7-2, with 9 nucleotides matching TRBD1. From germline, CDR1 is SGHTA and CDR2 FQGNSA. J was trimmed by 2 bases and V by 1 base; bases with no gene match: 0. This CDR3 comprises 14 residues. CDR3: CASSLGQGAYEQYF. The CDR3 DNA reads as TGTGCCAGCAGCTTAGGACAGGGGGCCTACGAGCAGTACTTC.

This rearrangement joins TRBV7-2 to TRBJ1-1; TRBD1 matches at 7 bases. V lost 5 bases and J lost 4; bases outside the gene matches: 7. This CDR3 contains 14 residues. Germline values: CDR1 SGHTA, CDR2 FQGNSA. As DNA, the CDR3 is TGTGCCAGCAGCCCAACGACAGGGCCCACTGAAGCTTTCTTT. This codes for CASSPTTGPTEAFF. Full variable domain (remainder filled in from reference TRBV7-2 and TRBJ1-1): GAGVSQSPSNKVTEKGKDVELRCDPISGHTALYWYRQSLGQGLEFLIYFQGNSAPDKSGLPSDRFSAERTGGSVSTLTIQRTQQEDSAVYLCASSPTTGPTEAFFGQGTRLTVV.

This clone has only a few counts. The chain links TRBV18 to TRBJ1-5; 7 nucleotides match TRBD1. Trimming cost V 5 bases and J 4 bases; bases outside gene matches: 8. This CDR3 spans 15 amino acids. CDR1 and CDR2 from the germline V gene are KGHSH and LQKENI. The chain's CDR3 is CASSYDRVRNQPQHF. The CDR3 bases are TGTGCCAGCTCATATGACAGGGTTCGGAATCAGCCCCAGCATTTT. The variable domain in full, completed from reference TRBV18 and TRBJ1-5, reads NAGVMQNPRHLVRRRGQEARLRCSPMKGHSHVYWYRQLPEEGLKFMVYLQKENIIDESGMPKERFSAEFPKEGPSILRIQQVVRGDSAAYFCASSYDRVRNQPQHFGDGTRLSIL.

As to this clone: This specimen includes other DNA sequences encoding the same CDR3. This chain connects TRBV7-2 to TRBJ1-1; D unclear. Germline V CDR1 and CDR2: SGHTA, FQGNSA. V was pared by 3 bases and J by 1 base, with 9 bases between. The CDR3 runs to 14 residues. The CDR3 region is CASSLRRANTEAFF. CDR3 sequence (DNA): TGTGCCAGCAGCTTGAGGAGGGCGAACACTGAAGCTTTCTTT.

This clone was counted once. The V call is TRBV19, the J call TRBJ2-7; 9 nucleotides line up with TRBD2. After removal of 3 bases from V and 0 bases from J, the junction contained 3 bases not matched to a gene. The CDR3 loop spans 15 amino acids. Germline V gene sequence: CDR1 LNHDA, CDR2 SQIVND (reference sequence). Written as DNA, the CDR3 is TGTGCCAGTAGTATCCTAGCGGGGAACTCCTACGAGCAGTACTTC. Its translation: CASSILAGNSYEQYF.

This chain connects TRBV28 to TRBJ1-5, with TRBD1 matching 9 bases. The J segment lost 0 bases and the V segment lost 3 bases, leaving 6 bases of the junction unmatched. The CDR3 has 17 residues. Germline loops: CDR1 MDHEN, CDR2 SYDVKM. Here the CDR3 reads CASSLGQGGFSNQPQHF. For the CDR3, the DNA is TGTGCCAGCAGTTTGGGACAGGGCGGGTTTAGCAATCAGCCCCAGCATTTT.

This clone was seen ten or more times. The chain couples TRBV6-4 to TRBJ1-1; 7 bases fit TRBD1. Germline V gene lookup returns CDR1 MRHNA and CDR2 SNTAGT. V lost 6 bases to trimming and J lost 1 base; unmatched junction nucleotides: 8. This CDR3 contains 15 residues. DNA of the CDR3: TGTGCCAGCAGGAAGACAGGGCAGCAGAACACTGAAGCTTTCTTT. Translated, it gives CASRKTGQQNTEAFF.

This clone was counted a single time. V gene TRBV27 combines with J gene TRBJ2-3, with 7 positions matching TRBD1. The CDR3 is 18 amino acids. Trimming removed 3 bases from V and 1 base from J; junction bases left unmatched: 13. The germline CDR1 and CDR2 sequences are MNHEY and SMNVEV (reference sequence). CDR3 protein: CASSFGTQGSPRTDTQYF. CDR3 bases: TGTGCCAGCAGTTTCGGGACACAGGGGTCCCCTCGCACAGATACGCAGTATTTT.

J is TRBJ1-2 and V is TRBV11-2; weak D call: TRBD1 (5 bases). V was pared by 4 bases and J by 7 bases, with 19 bases between. This CDR3 region has 15 residues. Germline lookup yields CDR1 SGHAT and CDR2 FQNNGV. CDR3 DNA: TGTGCCAGCAGCTCAATTAGGGGCGTGCCACTTGGCTACACCTTC. Translated: CASSSIRGVPLGYTF. Supplemented by reference TRBV11-2 and TRBJ1-2, the full variable domain reads EAGVAQSPRYKIIEKRQSVAFWCNPISGHATLYWYQQILGQGPKLLIQFQNNGVVDDSQLPKDRFSAERLKGVDSTLKIQPAKLEDSAVYLCASSSIRGVPLGYTFGSGTRLTVV.

This clone was found a few times. V is TRBV28 and J is TRBJ1-5; D is possibly TRBD1 (6 bases). The V end was cut by 1 base, the J end by 5 bases, with 15 bases between. The germline V gene has CDR1 MDHEN and CDR2 SYDVKM. This CDR3 is 16 amino acids long. CDR3 sequence (DNA): TGTGCCAGCAGTTTATTGATGGGCAGGGGCGATCAGCCCCAGCATTTT. Its protein is CASSLLMGRGDQPQHF.

The chain employs TRBV11-2 and TRBJ1-2; weak D call: TRBD1 (5 bases). This CDR3 spans 14 amino acids. Germline CDR1 and CDR2: SGHAT and FQNNGV. Trimming took 6 bases from V and 0 from J, leaving 11 bases between them. The CDR3 DNA reads as TGTGCCAGCAGTGCCTGGGGGGCTAACTATGGCTACACCTTC. This gives the protein CASSAWGANYGYTF.

This clone was recorded only once. The chain couples TRBV9 to TRBJ2-2; the D gene is possibly TRBD1 (6 bases). This CDR3 is built from 16 residues. Trimming took 0 bases from V and 0 from J, leaving 9 bases between them. Looked up from germline, CDR1 is SGDLS and CDR2 is YYNGEE. CDR3 loop: CASSVAAGANTGELFF. CDR3 sequence (DNA): TGTGCCAGCAGCGTAGCGGCAGGGGCGAACACCGGGGAGCTGTTTTTT.

This clone was detected only a few times. This rearrangement joins TRBV7-2 to TRBJ1-3, with D perhaps TRBD1 (5 bases). This CDR3 comprises 18 residues. Trimming stripped 4 bases from V and 0 bases from J, with 19 bases between. Germline V gives CDR1 SGHTA, CDR2 FQGNSA. Here the CDR3 DNA reads TGTGCCAGCAGCTCCTCCGGGACTGCACGCTTCTCTGGAAACACCATATATTTT. Amino acid sequence: CASSSSGTARFSGNTIYF.

The chain couples TRBV4-3 to TRBJ1-2, with TRBD1 matching 8 bases. Looked up from germline, CDR1 is LGHNA and CDR2 is YSLEER. With V trimmed by 5 bases and J by 3 bases, 5 bases remained unmatched. CDR3 length: 14 residues. CDR3 protein: CASSKTGGDYGYTF. In nucleotides, the CDR3 is TGCGCCAGCAGCAAAACAGGGGGGGACTATGGCTACACCTTC.

This clone has a single count. The J gene is TRBJ2-1, the V gene TRBV6-4, with 11 bases fitting TRBD2. The CDR3 spans 15 residues. V lost 2 bases and J lost 10; bases outside the gene matches: 7. Germline V gives CDR1 MRHNA, CDR2 SNTAGT. The CDR3 region has the DNA TGTGCCAGCAGTGACACTAGCGGGAGCAGGGGAGAGCAGTTCTTC. This codes for CASSDTSGSRGEQFF.

V usage is TRBV25-1 and J usage is TRBJ2-1; TRBD1 agrees at 7 bases. Germline V gene data show CDR1 as MGHDK and CDR2 as SYGVNS. This CDR3 is 15 amino acids long. The V and J ends lost 6 bases and 7 bases, in that order; junction bases with no gene match: 12. The CDR3 loop is CASSPRQGTINEQFF. The CDR3 region has the DNA TGTGCCAGCAGCCCGCGACAGGGCACGATTAATGAGCAGTTCTTC.

This chain uses TRBV19 with TRBJ2-5; 12 bases agree with TRBD1. The DNA end favors TRBJ2-7, so the J call may be wrong. There are 14 residues in the CDR3. Germline lookup yields CDR1 LNHDA and CDR2 SQIVND (reference sequence). CDR3 region: CASSSGTGGREQYF. The CDR3 bases are TGTGCCAGTAGCTCCGGGACAGGGGGCCGCGAGCAGTACTTC.

CDR3 residues: CASNPGQGPQNIQYF. Here the CDR3 DNA reads TGCGCCAGCAACCCCGGGCAGGGTCCCCAAAACATTCAGTACTTC. The J gene is TRBJ2-4, the V gene TRBV5-1; the D gene is possibly TRBD1 (5 bases). The CDR3 has 15 residues. Trimming removed 6 bases at V and 5 bases at J, with 18 bases between. CDR1 is SGHRS, CDR2 YFSETQ, per germline.

V and J are TRBV4-1 and TRBJ2-1; D gene unclear. V was cut by 1 base and J by 7 bases, with 11 bases left in between. In germline, CDR1 is MGHRA, CDR2 YSYEKL. This CDR3 has 14 residues. The CDR3 nucleotides read TGCGCCAGCAGCCAAGCCTCGGTCGGGAATGAGCAGTTCTTC. This gives the protein CASSQASVGNEQFF.

The chain links TRBV27 to TRBJ2-7, with D perhaps matching TRBD2 (5 bases). V shed 8 bases and J shed 4 bases, with 6 bases lying between them. The CDR3 runs to 10 residues. Germline CDR1 and CDR2: MNHEY and SMNVEV (reference sequence). The DNA of the CDR3 is TGTGCCAGCGGGGAGTACGAGCAGTACTTC. Protein: CASGEYEQYF.

The rearrangement links TRBV6-1 to TRBJ1-4; weak D call: TRBD1 (5 bases). V lost 6 bases and J lost 3, with 8 bases in between. This CDR3 comprises 13 residues. Germline V lookup: CDR1 MNHNS, CDR2 SASEGT. In DNA, the CDR3 is TGTGCCAGCAGCGACAGCTCTAATGAAAAACTGTTTTTT. This translates into CASSDSSNEKLFF.

The chain uses TRBV29-1 and TRBJ2-5, with D perhaps matching TRBD1 (6 bases). This CDR3 has 13 residues. Germline CDR1 and CDR2: SQVTM and ANQGSEA. Trimming left V 6 bases short and J 2 bases short, with 13 bases between. CDR3 bases: TGCAGCGTCCTTCGTACAGGGCAAGAGACCCAGTACTTC. Its translation is CSVLRTGQETQYF.

This clone was seen more than once but under ten times. The V gene is TRBV5-5, the J gene TRBJ2-5; TRBD1 matches 7 bases. Trimming took 4 bases from V and 5 from J; bases not matched to a gene: 8. The CDR3 is 14 amino acids. Germline V gene lookup returns CDR1 SGHKS and CDR2 YYEKEE (reference sequence). CDR3 in amino acids: CASSLGPRGETQYF. CDR3 in DNA: TGTGCCAGCAGCCTGGGACCCAGGGGGGAGACCCAGTACTTC.